The entry below gives a single T cell receptor beta chain sequence along with its context. The antigen is undetermined. This record comes from a study of cytomegalovirus exposure and HLA in healthy donors. Regarding the study as a whole: Reportedly, HLA-A and HLA-B alleles of most subjects were accurately predicted from TCR beta.

A multiplex PCR was run with 60 Vbeta primers and 13 Jbeta primers. Sequencing used immunoSEQ multiplex PCR; TCRdb keeps in-frame clones, though not all of them. This sample has roughly 58,000 clones, with 80% found just once. Unmatched junction bases numbered 5, after V lost 8 bases and J lost 4 bases. CDR1 SNHLY and CDR2 FYNNEI come from the germline V gene. The CDR3 is 14 amino acids. The source of this sequence is a woman between 40 and 55 years old in good health and CMV-seronegative. The V call is TRBV2, the J call TRBJ2-1; 10 nucleotides match TRBD2. The sample consisted of PBMCs. CDR3 nucleotide sequence: TGTGCCAGCGGAAGCGGGGGGGTTTACAATGAGCAGTTCTTC. This gives the protein CASGSGGVYNEQFF.